Each of the 21 T cell receptor beta chains below was sequenced from the same sample in a study of cytomegalovirus exposure and HLA in healthy donors. The PCR was carried out with 60 Vbeta primers and 13 Jbeta primers. Method: immunoSEQ multiplex PCR; TCRdb's copy keeps in-frame clones and lacks some. The table records under 130,000 clones, over 75% of them present only once. Source material: PBMCs. The source of these receptors is a man under 40 in good health and CMV-seropositive.

The chain uses TRBV28 and TRBJ1-6, with no clear D. The V end was cut by 6 bases, the J end by 14 bases, with 17 bases between. CDR1 is MDHEN and CDR2 is SYDVKM in the germline V gene. This CDR3 contains 13 residues. The CDR3 here is CASRPSLDGALHF. The CDR3, as DNA: TGTGCCAGCAGGCCCTCCCTGGACGGGGCCCTCCACTTT.

V and J are TRBV13 and TRBJ1-2; D may be TRBD1 (5 bases). Trimming took 5 bases from V and 3 from J, leaving 13 bases between them. Germline-derived CDR1 and CDR2 are PRHDT and FYEKMQ (reference sequence). CDR3 length equals 14 residues. The CDR3 DNA reads as TGTGCCAGCAGCCCTGGGAGGGGACACTATGGCTACACCTTC. Amino acid sequence: CASSPGRGHYGYTF.

The genes are TRBV29-1 and TRBJ2-7; D perhaps matches TRBD2 (7 bases). Per germline, CDR1 SQVTM and CDR2 ANQGSEA. The CDR3 length is 13 residues. The ends were cut back, 2 bases at V and 6 bases at J, with 14 bases in the middle. The CDR3 reads CSVEQGRAGEQYF. The CDR3, as DNA: TGCAGCGTTGAACAGGGGAGGGCGGGCGAGCAGTACTTC.

The V and J genes are TRBV5-1 and TRBJ1-1; TRBD1 is a possible D gene (5 bases). The V end lost 5 bases, the J end lost 10 bases, and 18 bases lay between the germline ends. The CDR3 consists of 13 residues. Per the germline V gene, CDR1 is SGHRS and CDR2 is YFSETQ. CDR3 loop: CASSQDTLSGAFF. The CDR3 region has the DNA TGCGCCAGCAGTCAGGACACACTCTCTGGAGCTTTCTTT.

The chain has TRBV9 and TRBJ2-5; TRBD1 agrees at 9 bases. Trimming removed 5 bases from V and 4 bases from J; junction bases left unmatched: 18. Germline loops: CDR1 SGDLS, CDR2 YYNGEE. The length of the CDR3 is 18 residues. The CDR3 DNA is TGTGCCAGCAGTATTGGTCTGGGGGGGACAGGGATAACAGAGACCCAGTACTTC. Its protein is CASSIGLGGTGITETQYF.

This clone occurred once. The chain couples TRBV12-5 to TRBJ2-3; 7 bases line up with TRBD1. The J segment lost 0 bases and the V segment lost 7 bases, leaving 7 bases of the junction unmatched. There are 15 residues in the CDR3. CDR1 and CDR2 (germline): LGHNT, FRNRAP. CDR3 sequence: CASAAGGSSTDTQYF. The CDR3 bases are TGTGCTAGTGCGGCAGGGGGTTCTAGCACAGATACGCAGTATTTT.

V gene TRBV6-1 combines with J gene TRBJ1-5; 8 bases line up with TRBD1. The germline V gene has CDR1 MNHNS and CDR2 SASEGT. Trimming took 3 bases from V and 6 from J; bases not matched to a gene: 7. The CDR3 totals 15 residues. The CDR3: CASSEVGQGSQPQHF. DNA for the CDR3: TGTGCCAGCAGTGAGGTCGGACAGGGAAGTCAGCCCCAGCATTTT.

V is TRBV5-1 and J is TRBJ2-1; D is possibly TRBD2 (6 bases). V dropped 0 bases and J dropped 6 bases, with 10 bases sitting between them. Per the germline V gene, CDR1 is SGHRS and CDR2 is YFSETQ. This CDR3 contains 14 residues. This CDR3 reads CASSLDGGANEQFF. CDR3 coding DNA: TGCGCCAGCAGCTTGGATGGAGGGGCCAATGAGCAGTTCTTC.

The rearrangement links TRBV6-1 to TRBJ1-2; D is perhaps TRBD1 (5 bases). The CDR3 covers 13 residues. Germline CDR1 reads MNHNS; CDR2 reads SASEGT. Trimming took off 4 bases at V and 7 bases at J, with 13 bases between the two ends. The CDR3 sequence: CASSARQFSGYTF. The CDR3 DNA is TGTGCCAGCAGTGCCCGACAGTTCAGTGGCTACACCTTC.

This clone was found a few times. V and J are TRBV7-8 and TRBJ1-6; tentative D call: TRBD1 (5 bases). Trimming took off 2 bases at V and 5 bases at J, with 10 bases between the two ends. CDR1 and CDR2 (germline): SGHVS, FQNEAQ. The CDR3 runs to 15 residues. The chain's CDR3 is CASSLNRGNNSPLHF. For the CDR3, the DNA is TGTGCCAGCAGCTTAAATCGGGGGAATAATTCACCCCTCCACTTT.

This clone was picked up one time. The sample contains more than one DNA sequence encoding this CDR3. The V and J genes are TRBV5-8 and TRBJ1-5, with D possibly being TRBD1 (5 bases). Germline V gene lookup returns CDR1 SGHTS and CDR2 YDEGEE. CDR3 length: 17 residues. V shed 0 bases and J shed 1 base, with 14 bases lying between them. CDR3 in DNA: TGTGCCAGCAGCTTGGCAACGGGGGTCGGAAGCAATCAGCCCCAGCATTTT. Amino acid sequence: CASSLATGVGSNQPQHF.

This chain connects TRBV7-8 to TRBJ2-7; 9 bases map to TRBD2. Germline trimming cut 5 bases from V and 7 bases from J; bases unmatched to any gene: 15. The CDR3 extends over 16 amino acids. CDR1 and CDR2 from the germline V gene are SGHVS and FQNEAQ. In DNA form, the CDR3 reads TGTGCCAGCAGCGCCCCGGGGGCGGGGGGGCCACGGGAGCAGTACTTC. It encodes CASSAPGAGGPREQYF.

The rearrangement uses TRBV6-6 and TRBJ1-5, with no clear D. Germline CDR1 MNHNY, CDR2 SVGAGI (reference sequence). With 6 bases removed from V and 6 bases from J, the gap between germline ends came to 18 bases. The CDR3 spans 15 residues. The CDR3 loop is CASRTPMAGGQPQHF. In DNA, the CDR3 is TGTGCCAGCAGGACCCCGATGGCGGGCGGTCAGCCCCAGCATTTT.

The V and J genes are TRBV5-1 and TRBJ2-7; D is unclear. This CDR3 has 14 residues. With 0 bases removed from V and 0 bases from J, the gap between germline ends came to 7 bases. Germline values: CDR1 SGHRS, CDR2 YFSETQ. The CDR3 loop reads CASSLGRSSYEQYF. The CDR3 coding sequence is TGCGCCAGCAGCTTGGGCAGAAGCTCCTACGAGCAGTACTTC. The full variable domain, completed using reference TRBV5-1 and TRBJ2-7, is KAGVTQTPRYLIKTRGQQVTLSCSPISGHRSVSWYQQTPGQGLQFLFEYFSETQRNKGNFPGRFSGRQFSNSRSEMNVSTLELGDSALYLCASSLGRSSYEQYFGPGTRLTVT.

J is TRBJ2-1 and V is TRBV4-2; 11 nucleotides line up with TRBD2. V shed 2 bases, J shed 8 bases, and the junction held 8 bases outside the gene matches. The CDR3 covers 16 residues. In germline, CDR1 is LGHNA, CDR2 YNFKEQ. The CDR3 coding sequence is TGTGCCAGCAGCCAATTGACTAGCGGGGCTTTGGATGAGCAGTTCTTC. This codes for CASSQLTSGALDEQFF.

This clone was observed a single time. The chain is built from TRBV9 and TRBJ2-5; D may be TRBD2 (5 bases). This CDR3 contains 13 residues. From germline, CDR1 is SGDLS and CDR2 YYNGEE. The germline V and J ends were trimmed by 3 bases and 5 bases, with 11 bases remaining between them. In nucleotides, the CDR3 is TGTGCCAGCAGCGGGACTGCCCGGGAGACCCAGTACTTC. It yields the protein CASSGTARETQYF.

This chain uses TRBV28 with TRBJ1-1, with D possibly being TRBD1 (5 bases). This CDR3 region has 12 residues. V was pared by 7 bases and J by 3 bases, with 9 bases between. Germline V gene data show CDR1 as MDHEN and CDR2 as SYDVKM. CDR3 amino acids: CASIPGDTEAFF. The CDR3 DNA follows: TGTGCCAGCATCCCGGGGGACACTGAAGCTTTCTTT. Using reference TRBV28 and TRBJ1-1 for the parts outside the CDR3, the full variable domain is DVKVTQSSRYLVKRTGEKVFLECVQDMDHENMFWYRQDPGLGLRLIYFSYDVKMKEKGDIPEGYSVSREKKERFSLILESASTNQTSMYLCASIPGDTEAFFGQGTRLTVV.

This clone was found a few times. The gene calls are TRBV2 and TRBJ2-7; TRBD2 matches 7 bases. The V gene's germline CDR1 is SNHLY and CDR2 FYNNEI. Trimming removed 10 bases from V and 3 bases from J; junction bases left unmatched: 9. The CDR3 contains 13 residues. CDR3 loop: CATVQKRGYEQYF. Here the CDR3 DNA reads TGTGCCACCGTTCAAAAGCGGGGCTACGAGCAGTACTTC.

The chain couples TRBV5-4 to TRBJ2-1; 11 nucleotides line up with TRBD1. The V segment lost 4 bases and the J segment 7 bases; nucleotides outside the gene matches: 10. Per the germline V gene, CDR1 is SGHNT and CDR2 is YYREEE (reference sequence). The CDR3 loop spans 16 amino acids. DNA of the CDR3: TGTGCCAGCAGCCTAACCGGGACAGGGGGTCCTAATGAGCAGTTCTTC. Translating gives CASSLTGTGGPNEQFF.

The rearrangement uses TRBV5-1 and TRBJ2-1, with 8 bases lining up with TRBD2. The CDR3 sequence is 13 residues long. J was trimmed by 7 bases and V by 3 bases; bases with no gene match: 3. CDR1 and CDR2 (germline): SGHRS, YFSETQ. The CDR3 sequence is CASSSGGINEQFF. The CDR3 DNA follows: TGCGCCAGCAGCTCGGGGGGGATAAATGAGCAGTTCTTC.

As regards this clone: One end of the junction fails to match germline, which may point to a read error. The chain combines TRBV7-7 with TRBJ2-1, with 8 bases fitting TRBD1. This CDR3 spans 15 amino acids. The germline gives CDR1 SSHAT, CDR2 FNYEAQ (reference sequence). DNA of the CDR3: TGTGCTAGCAGCCCACAGGGGGGAAGAGGAGATGAGCAGTTCTTC. As protein: CASSPQGGRGDEQFF.